This T cell receptor (beta chain) was obtained from a study of T cells in Graves' hyperthyroidism and ophthalmopathy. Study-wide results and caveats: With a median lead of about 6.9 months before onset, the model predicted ophthalmopathy. Blood samples included most of the expanded thyroid clonotypes exceeding 0.001.

Ophthalmopathy patients showed a Clinical Activity Score of at least 3, NOSPECS grade of at least 4 and duration under 3 months. Extraction of PBMCs used roughly 9.6 ml of fresh peripheral blood. The germline V gene encodes CDR1 MDHEN and CDR2 SYDVKM. There are 13 residues in the CDR3. V lost 3 bases and J 5 bases, leaving 10 bases between the germline ends. TCR beta CDR3 regions were amplified from RNA. A first-round RT-PCR of the TCR CDR3 used the HTBI primer set. A single record per CDR3 protein comes from TCRdb applying MiXCR to the multiplex PCR reads. The sample comprises over 500,000 distinct CDR3 sequences, about 15% of which are singletons, and 25% to 30% rests with the top ten. This clonotype was counted many times. Its antigen remains unidentified.

The sequencing sample was made of blood. The clonotype originates from a woman in her twenties or thirties with Graves' ophthalmopathy. The gene calls are TRBV28 and TRBJ1-2, with D possibly being TRBD1 (5 bases). The CDR3 loop is CASSFSTEYGYTF. In DNA, the CDR3 is TGTGCCAGCAGTTTTTCGACAGAATATGGCTACACCTTC.